These T cell receptor beta chains were read from a single sample in a study of blood T cell repertoires in COVID-19. This table comes from immunoSEQ multiplex PCR, and its TCRdb copy is limited to in-frame clones, with some not included. The data show approximately 52,000 clones, about 91% seen once. Sequences were obtained from peripheral blood. These receptors came from a man between 60 and 75 years old with active COVID-19. Both conserved end residues are part of each CDR3. The D gene is left open where the match is weak. Clone size, where shown, is once, few, many, or a class for clones that have expanded.

V gene	D gene	J gene	clone size	CDR3 length	CDR3 DNA	CDR3 protein
TRBV18	TRBD2	TRBJ2-2	-	15	TGTGCCAGCTCACCTCTAGCGGGAGTGGCCGGGGAGCTGTTTTTT	CASSPLAGVAGELFF
TRBV7-9	-	TRBJ2-7	-	16	TGTGCCAGCAGCTTAAACTTGCCGGAGGCCCCCCGCGAGCAGTACTTC	CASSLNLPEAPREQYF
TRBV4-3	-	TRBJ2-5	-	13	TGCGCCAGCAGCCAGAGTCCTGGAGAGACCCAGTACTTC	CASSQSPGETQYF
TRBV14	-	TRBJ2-5	-	15	TGTGCCAGCAGCCAAGAGGTTGACAGCCAAGAGACCCAGTACTTC	CASSQEVDSQETQYF
TRBV14	-	TRBJ1-2	few	13	TGTGCCAGCAGCATAACAGGACGCTATGGCTACACCTTC	CASSITGRYGYTF
TRBV4-1	-	TRBJ2-1	-	16	TGCGCCAGCAGCCAAGAGGCTAGCGTTTCCTACAATGAGCAGTTCTTC	CASSQEASVSYNEQFF
TRBV11-2	TRBD2	TRBJ2-3	-	15	TGTGCCAGCAGCTTATTAGCGGGAGGGCGAGATACGCAGTATTTT	CASSLLAGGRDTQYF
TRBV27	TRBD1	TRBJ1-3	-	17	TGTGCCAGCAGCCGTTGGGGGGACAGGGGACGTGGAAACACCATATATTTT	CASSRWGDRGRGNTIYF
TRBV5-8	TRBD1	TRBJ1-5	-	14	TGTGCCAGCAGCCAACAGGGGTGGCATCAGCCCCAGCATTTT	CASSQQGWHQPQHF
TRBV11-2	-	TRBJ2-3	-	13	TGTGCCAGCAGCTTTACGGGGAGGGATACGCAGTATTTT	CASSFTGRDTQYF
TRBV19	TRBD1	TRBJ2-7	-	14	TGTGCCAGTAGTAAACGGACAGGGGTTTCCGAGCAGTACTTC	CASSKRTGVSEQYF
TRBV23-1	-	TRBJ2-7	-	15	TGCGCCAGCAGTCAAGGGCTCCATAGCTCCTACGAGCAGTACTTC	CASSQGLHSSYEQYF
TRBV7-2	TRBD1	TRBJ2-7	-	14	TGTGCCAGCAGCCCCGACAGGGGGCTCGACGAGCAGTACTTC	CASSPDRGLDEQYF
TRBV7-2	-	TRBJ2-7	-	12	TGTGCCAGCAGCTTAAAGGCCGGGGAGCAGTACTTC	CASSLKAGEQYF